These T cell receptor beta chains were read from a single sample in a study of shared clonotypes between healthy human individuals. Here immunoSEQ multiplex PCR was the method, and the copy in TCRdb shows in-frame clones only, minus some. The sample has 2 million to 2.5 million clones; over 90% are singletons. The sequencing sample was made of naive CD4+ T cells from PBMCs. The receptors come from a man in his late teens or twenties in good health. Some clones in this sample may be carry-over from other donors' samples. Each CDR3 is given with its conserved first and last residue. The D gene is left open where the match is weak. Expanded clones get a size class; other rows say once, few or many, or leave the size out.

V: TRBV7-9; size: few; J: TRBJ1-1; D: .; DNA: TGTGCCAGTGAGGGGAACACTGAAGCTTTCTTT; CDR3: CASEGNTEAFF
V: TRBV18; size: .; J: TRBJ1-4; D: .; DNA: TGTGCCAGCTCACCATCGAGAGGGACTAATGAAAAACTGTTTTTT; CDR3: CASSPSRGTNEKLFF
V: TRBV7-6; size: .; J: TRBJ2-5; D: .; DNA: TGTGCCAGCAGCTTCCGGGACGTACTTCTCCAAGAGACCCAGTACTTC; CDR3: CASSFRDVLLQETQYF
V: TRBV5-1; size: .; J: TRBJ2-7; D: .; DNA: TGCGCCAGCAGCTTGGCGGGGGCCCCCACTTATGCCTACGAGCAGTACTTC; CDR3: CASSLAGAPTYAYEQYF
V: TRBV9; size: .; J: TRBJ2-7; D: .; DNA: TGTGCCAGCAGCGTAGCTGTTGGGGTCCCCTACGAGCAGTACTTC; CDR3: CASSVAVGVPYEQYF
V: TRBV6-1; size: .; J: TRBJ1-5; D: TRBD1; DNA: TGTGCCAGCAGTACGACAGGGGGCAGCCAGCCCCAGCATTTT; CDR3: CASSTTGGSQPQHF
V: TRBV25-1; size: once; J: TRBJ2-7; D: .; DNA: TGTGCCAGCAGTGATCCGAAGAGCTCCTACGAGCAGTACTTC; CDR3: CASSDPKSSYEQYF
V: TRBV5-8; size: .; J: TRBJ1-4; D: TRBD1; DNA: TGTGCCAGCCCCGGCAGGGGGACCAGTATCCCAACTAATGAAAAACTGTTTTTT; CDR3: CASPGRGTSIPTNEKLFF
V: TRBV5-1; size: .; J: TRBJ2-5; D: .; DNA: TGCGCCAGCAGCCCTACTCTCCCAGGCGAGACCCAGTACTTC; CDR3: CASSPTLPGETQYF
V: TRBV28; size: .; J: TRBJ2-1; D: .; DNA: TGTGCCAGCCAGTTAGCCAGCCTCAAGCAGTTCTTC; CDR3: CASQLASLKQFF
V: TRBV5-1; size: once; J: TRBJ2-1; D: TRBD2; DNA: TGCGCCAGCAGCCTGACTAGCGTCTCCTACAATGAGCAGTTCTTC; CDR3: CASSLTSVSYNEQFF
V: TRBV18; size: .; J: TRBJ2-5; D: .; DNA: TGTGCCAGCTCACCACCGTGGCAGGAAAGAGAGACCCAGTACTTC; CDR3: CASSPPWQERETQYF
V: TRBV28; size: .; J: TRBJ1-1; D: .; DNA: TGTGCCAGCTGCTCGGGCCAGGACACTGAAGCTTTCTTT; CDR3: CASCSGQDTEAFF
V: TRBV28; size: .; J: TRBJ1-5; D: TRBD1; DNA: TGTGCCAGCAGTCCCCATTCCCCAGCCGGGACAGAGCAGCATTTT; CDR3: CASSPHSPAGTEQHF
V: TRBV30; size: .; J: TRBJ2-1; D: TRBD2; DNA: TGTGCCTGGAGTGTCCAGCGGGAGGGCATGGGTGAGCAGTTCTTC; CDR3: CAWSVQREGMGEQFF